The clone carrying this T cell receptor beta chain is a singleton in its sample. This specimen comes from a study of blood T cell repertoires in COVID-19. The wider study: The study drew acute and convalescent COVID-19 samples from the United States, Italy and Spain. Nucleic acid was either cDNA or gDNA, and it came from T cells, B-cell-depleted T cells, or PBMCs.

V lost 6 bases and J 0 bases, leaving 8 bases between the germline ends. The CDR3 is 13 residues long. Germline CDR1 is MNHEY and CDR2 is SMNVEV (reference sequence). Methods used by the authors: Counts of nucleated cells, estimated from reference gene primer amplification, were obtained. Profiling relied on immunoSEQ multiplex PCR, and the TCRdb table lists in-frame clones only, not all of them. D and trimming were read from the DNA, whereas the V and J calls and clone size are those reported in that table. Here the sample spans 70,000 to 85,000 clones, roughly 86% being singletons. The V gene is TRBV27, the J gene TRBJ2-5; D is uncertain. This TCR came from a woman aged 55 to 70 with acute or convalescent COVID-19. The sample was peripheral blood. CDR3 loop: CASSPTNQETQYF. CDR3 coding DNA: TGTGCCAGCAGCCCGACAAACCAAGAGACCCAGTACTTC.